This T cell receptor (beta chain) comes out of a study of T cells in localized non-small cell lung cancer. This clone has only a few counts. This CDR3 has 17 residues. Germline V gene sequence: CDR1 MGHRA, CDR2 YSYEKL. V was clipped by 2 bases and J by 5 bases; unmatched bases: 8. Profiling relied on immunoSEQ multiplex PCR, and the TCRdb table lists in-frame clones only, not all of them. The data hold over 20,000 clones, with roughly 90% observed a single time. V and J are TRBV4-1 and TRBJ2-3, with TRBD2 identical over 12 bases. This TCR derives from a female donor older than 55 with stage II squamous cell lung carcinoma. The sample in question was peripheral blood, obtained before any cancer treatment. The CDR3 is CASSQRRLAGAVDTQYF. DNA of the CDR3: TGCGCCAGCAGCCAACGCCGACTAGCGGGAGCCGTAGATACGCAGTATTTT.